These 18 T cell receptor beta chains came from one sample sequenced in a study of blood T cell repertoires in COVID-19. Libraries were prepared by immunoSEQ multiplex PCR; TCRdb keeps only in-frame clonotypes and omits some of them. The table has around 220,000 clones, just over 90% seen once. Material: PBMCs or T cells enriched from blood (not recorded which). The receptors shown here come from a woman aged 18-35 years who had recovered from COVID-19.

CDR3 sequence: CSVEFPISGNTIYF. The CDR3 region has the DNA TGCAGCGTTGAATTTCCTATCTCTGGAAACACCATATATTTT. The rearrangement uses TRBV29-1 and TRBJ1-3; no definite D call. The V end lost 2 bases, the J end lost 0 bases, and 8 bases lay between the germline ends. This CDR3 region has 14 residues. Germline V CDR1 and CDR2: SQVTM, ANQGSEA.

The rearrangement joins TRBV3-1 (or the pseudogene TRBV3-2) to TRBJ2-7; 12 bases map to TRBD2. CDR3 length equals 16 residues. The V gene's germline CDR1 is LGHDT and CDR2 YNNKEL (reference sequence). V shed 5 bases and J 5 bases; nucleotides not matched to a gene: 10. The CDR3 protein is CASSYRTSGISHEQYF. DNA for the CDR3: TGTGCCAGCAGCTACCGGACTAGCGGGATTAGCCACGAGCAGTACTTC.

About this clone: One end of the junction varies from germline; a read error may be responsible. The J gene is TRBJ2-1, the V gene TRBV7-7; 9 bases align to TRBD2. The germline V gene has CDR1 SSHAT and CDR2 FNYEAQ (reference sequence). The CDR3 is 18 amino acids. CDR3 bases: TGTGCTAGCAGCTTAGCGGAGAGGCTAGCGGGGTTATTGAATGAGCAGTTCTTC. Encoded protein: CASSLAERLAGLLNEQFF.

V and J are TRBV6-5 and TRBJ1-1; the D gene is possibly TRBD1 (5 bases). V was trimmed by 0 bases and J by 5 bases, leaving 13 bases between them. The CDR3 consists of 15 residues. Germline V gene lookup returns CDR1 MNHEY and CDR2 SVGAGI. CDR3 loop: CASSYSLQGRTEAFF. The DNA for the CDR3 is TGTGCCAGCAGTTACTCACTGCAGGGCAGGACTGAAGCTTTCTTT.

The chain employs TRBV15 and TRBJ2-6; maybe TRBD1 (5 bases). This CDR3 comprises 18 residues. The germline gives CDR1 LNHNV, CDR2 YYDKDF (reference sequence). The V gene lost 1 base and the J gene lost 2 bases, with 15 bases spanning the gap. For the CDR3, the DNA is TGTGCCACCAGCAGAGTAGCAGGGCTTGCCCCTGGGGCCAACGTCCTGACTTTC. Its translation is CATSRVAGLAPGANVLTF.

The chain is built from TRBV2 and TRBJ2-7, with 8 bases fitting TRBD2. The junction had 5 bases not matched to a gene; V was cut back by 2 bases and J by 2 bases. This CDR3 contains 15 residues. Germline V gives CDR1 SNHLY, CDR2 FYNNEI. The CDR3 DNA reads as TGTGCCAGCAGTGAAAGGGGACTAGTTGCCTACGAGCAGTACTTC. Protein: CASSERGLVAYEQYF.

This sequence joins TRBV5-4 and TRBJ2-2; 7 bases map to TRBD2. The trim removed 4 bases at V and 2 bases at J, leaving 5 bases unmatched. In germline, CDR1 is SGHNT, CDR2 YYREEE (reference sequence). This CDR3 is built from 15 residues. In nucleotides, the CDR3 is TGTGCCAGCAGCGATCTAGCGGCCAACACCGGGGAGCTGTTTTTT. The encoded protein is CASSDLAANTGELFF.

The rearrangement uses TRBV5-1 and TRBJ2-2; 9 bases are a match to TRBD1. The CDR3 extends over 17 amino acids. In germline, CDR1 is SGHRS, CDR2 YFSETQ. J was trimmed by 1 base and V by 4 bases; bases with no gene match: 8. The CDR3 DNA reads TGCGCCAGCAGCACAGGGACAGGGAGTGGGAACACCGGGGAGCTGTTTTTT. Amino acid sequence: CASSTGTGSGNTGELFF.

This chain links TRBV9 with TRBJ2-1, with TRBD2 matching 8 bases. The CDR3 has 16 residues. CDR1 SGDLS and CDR2 YYNGEE come from the germline V gene. Unmatched junction bases numbered 5, after V lost 0 bases and J lost 3 bases. The CDR3 nucleotides are TGTGCCAGCAGCGTAGGCGGGGGGAACCGCTACAATGAGCAGTTCTTC. Encoded protein: CASSVGGGNRYNEQFF.

The chain links TRBV19 to TRBJ2-2; 9 positions agree with TRBD2. The germline V gene encodes CDR1 LNHDA and CDR2 SQIVND (reference sequence). The V and J ends lost 7 bases and 5 bases, in that order; junction bases with no gene match: 8. The CDR3 contains 15 residues. CDR3 residues: CASTRLAVLTGELFF. CDR3 DNA sequence: TGTGCCAGTACCCGACTAGCGGTACTAACCGGGGAGCTGTTTTTT.

The chain carries TRBV7-2 and TRBJ1-4; maybe TRBD1 (5 bases). Germline CDR1 SGHTA, CDR2 FQGNSA. The CDR3 spans 16 residues. V gave up 2 bases and J gave up 4 bases, with 14 bases separating them. Here the CDR3 reads CASSLFGAGLNEKLFF. DNA for the CDR3: TGTGCCAGCAGCTTATTTGGGGCGGGACTTAATGAAAAACTGTTTTTT.

This clone was seen only once. This chain links TRBV3-1 (or the pseudogene TRBV3-2) with TRBJ1-1, with 8 bases identical to TRBD1. Losses at the gene ends were 4 bases for V and 4 bases for J; bases not matched to a gene: 14. The length of the CDR3 is 17 residues. Germline CDR1 and CDR2: LGHDT and YNNKEL (reference sequence). The CDR3 sequence: CASSLLPTGATGTEAFF. For the CDR3, the DNA is TGTGCCAGCAGCCTCCTACCGACAGGGGCAACGGGCACTGAAGCTTTCTTT.

V and J are TRBV10-3 and TRBJ1-1; 9 bases map to TRBD1. Germline V lookup: CDR1 ENHRY, CDR2 SYGVKD. The trim removed 6 bases at V and 2 bases at J, leaving 4 bases unmatched. This CDR3 region has 14 residues. The CDR3 sequence: CAIRPGQGNTEAFF. The DNA of the CDR3 is TGTGCCATCAGACCGGGACAGGGAAACACTGAAGCTTTCTTT.

This clone was picked up one time. This chain connects TRBV2 to TRBJ1-1; TRBD1 aligns across 7 bases. Germline V lookup: CDR1 SNHLY, CDR2 FYNNEI. The CDR3 totals 15 residues. Trimming removed 6 bases from V and 5 bases from J; junction bases left unmatched: 12. CDR3 nucleotide sequence: TGTGCCAGCAGGCCTACGACAGGGTTAGGGACTGAAGCTTTCTTT. Amino acids: CASRPTTGLGTEAFF.

The chain employs TRBV4-1 and TRBJ2-7; TRBD1 matches at 7 bases. Losses at the gene ends were 3 bases for V and 1 base for J; bases not matched to a gene: 3. This CDR3 has 14 residues. The germline V gene encodes CDR1 MGHRA and CDR2 YSYEKL. CDR3 sequence reads: CASSHLDRSYEQYF. CDR3 coding DNA: TGCGCCAGCAGCCACCTGGACAGGTCCTACGAGCAGTACTTC.

The rearrangement joins TRBV19 to TRBJ2-3, with 8 bases lining up with TRBD1. CDR1 is LNHDA and CDR2 is SQIVND in the germline V gene (reference sequence). CDR3 length equals 13 residues. Trimming took 8 bases from V and 3 from J; bases not matched to a gene: 4. Written as DNA, the CDR3 is TGTGCCAGTGGACAGGGTGGGACAGATACGCAGTATTTT. Translating it yields CASGQGGTDTQYF.

The chain is built from TRBV9 and TRBJ2-3; TRBD2 matches 8 bases. This CDR3 has 16 amino acids. V lost 4 bases, J lost 4 bases, and 11 bases stayed unmatched. The germline CDR1 and CDR2 sequences are SGDLS and YYNGEE. The chain's CDR3 is CASSPWAGGGADTQYF. In DNA form, the CDR3 reads TGTGCCAGCAGCCCATGGGCGGGAGGAGGCGCAGATACGCAGTATTTT.

The rearrangement uses TRBV7-3 and TRBJ2-5, with 7 bases fitting TRBD2. Trimming removed 1 base from V and 1 base from J; junction bases left unmatched: 3. CDR1 and CDR2 from the germline V gene are SGHTA and FQGTGA. CDR3 length: 15 residues. The CDR3 nucleotides read TGTGCCAGCAGCTTAATTCCGGGGGGCCAAGAGACCCAGTACTTC. Protein: CASSLIPGGQETQYF.